Listed here are 20 T cell receptor beta chains from one sample, sequenced in a study of blood T cell repertoires in COVID-19. The repertoire was sequenced with immunoSEQ multiplex PCR; TCRdb's copy has only in-frame clones and lacks some. The repertoire includes roughly 220,000 clones, approximately 80% of them detected once, and around 16% sits in the top ten. The sample consisted of PBMCs or T cells enriched from blood (not recorded which). These receptors were collected from a man aged 40-50 years who had recovered from COVID-19.

The chain couples TRBV5-1 to TRBJ2-1, with D possibly TRBD2 on 6 matching bases. The CDR3 totals 15 residues. V lost 3 bases, J lost 8 bases, and 18 bases lay in between. Germline-derived CDR1 and CDR2 are SGHRS and YFSETQ. The DNA of the CDR3 is TGCGCCAGCAGCTCCCTACTGGGGGGTAGGTATGAGCAGTTCTTC. Protein: CASSSLLGGRYEQFF.

The rearrangement joins TRBV7-8 to TRBJ2-5, with D possibly being TRBD2 (6 bases). From germline, CDR1 is SGHVS and CDR2 FQNEAQ. V was clipped by 6 bases and J by 2 bases, with 13 bases between them. The CDR3 sequence is 14 residues long. CDR3 DNA: TGTGCCAGCAGACGGGAGAGGGGTCAAGAGACCCAGTACTTC. Translation gives CASRRERGQETQYF.

J is TRBJ1-2 and V is TRBV19, with D hard to call. Looked up from germline, CDR1 is LNHDA and CDR2 is SQIVND (reference sequence). This CDR3 is built from 12 residues. V was clipped by 8 bases and J by 8 bases, with 15 bases between them. In DNA form, the CDR3 reads TGTGCCAGTTCCCTCATAGGAGGCGGCTACACCTTC. It yields the protein CASSLIGGGYTF.

The table lists this clone with a count of one. The rearrangement links TRBV6-5 to TRBJ1-1; the match to TRBD1 covers 7 bases. The CDR3 is 14 residues long. The V gene end was trimmed by 4 bases and the J gene end by 6 bases; junction bases not matched to a gene: 8. CDR1 is MNHEY and CDR2 is SVGAGI in the germline V gene. The CDR3 spells CASSSRQGSAEAFF. As DNA, the CDR3 is TGTGCCAGCAGTTCCCGACAGGGTAGCGCTGAAGCTTTCTTT.

J is TRBJ2-3 and V is TRBV12-5, with 7 positions matching TRBD2. J lost 8 bases, V lost 6 bases, and 5 bases had no gene match. Germline V gene sequence: CDR1 LGHNT, CDR2 FRNRAP. This CDR3 spans 12 amino acids. Here the CDR3 reads CASGTSTGTQYF. The CDR3 region has the DNA TGTGCTAGTGGGACTAGCACGGGTACGCAGTATTTT.

In its sample, this clone was seen once. The CDR3 DNA reads as TGTGCCAGCAGCCACCTAGCTGCAGGAGATACGCAGTATTTT. It encodes CASSHLAAGDTQYF. The V call is TRBV3-1 (or the pseudogene TRBV3-2), the J call TRBJ2-3; possibly TRBD2 for D (5 bases). This CDR3 has 14 amino acids. CDR1 is LGHDT and CDR2 is YNNKEL in the germline V gene (reference sequence). V was trimmed by 3 bases and J by 5 bases, leaving 12 bases between them.

This clone was seen just once. The CDR3 reads CASSIGSRSYNEQFF. The CDR3, as DNA: TGTGCCAGTAGTATCGGGAGCAGATCCTACAATGAGCAGTTCTTC. This chain links TRBV19 with TRBJ2-1, with a weak D call TRBD2 (6 bases). Germline V lookup: CDR1 LNHDA, CDR2 SQIVND (reference sequence). V was pared by 3 bases and J by 1 base, with 10 bases between. The CDR3 is 15 amino acids.

The chain links TRBV28 to TRBJ1-4; a possible D gene is TRBD1 (5 bases). This CDR3 has 15 residues. Trimming removed 0 bases from V and 6 bases from J, with 11 bases in between. The germline V gene encodes CDR1 MDHEN and CDR2 SYDVKM. Here the CDR3 DNA reads TGTGCCAGCAGTTTATGGGGGCAGGGTCATGAAAAACTGTTTTTT. As protein: CASSLWGQGHEKLFF.

This sequence joins TRBV28 and TRBJ1-1; TRBD1 is a possible D gene (5 bases). V gave up 3 bases and J gave up 11 bases, with 10 bases separating them. CDR3 size: 11 residues. CDR1 is MDHEN and CDR2 is SYDVKM in the germline V gene. The CDR3 nucleotides are TGTGCCAGCAGTTTGACAGAAGAGGCTTTCTTT. This encodes CASSLTEEAFF.

This chain joins TRBV7-9 and TRBJ2-7, with 9 bases fitting TRBD1. CDR3 length: 14 residues. The germline CDR1 and CDR2 sequences are SEHNR and FQNEAQ (reference sequence). V shed 5 bases and J 3 bases; nucleotides not matched to a gene: 5. CDR3 nucleotide sequence: TGTGCCAGCAGCACGGACAGGGGAGGCTACGAGCAGTACTTC. Protein: CASSTDRGGYEQYF. Together with reference TRBV7-9 and TRBJ2-7, the CDR3 gives the full variable domain: DTGVSQNPRHKITKRGQNVTFRCDPISEHNRLYWYRQTLGQGPEFLTYFQNEAQLEKSRLLSDRFSAERPKGSFSTLEIQRTEQGDSAMYLCASSTDRGGYEQYFGPGTRLTVT.

The table lists this clone with a count of one. The chain has TRBV24-1 and TRBJ2-7, with 7 nucleotides matching TRBD2. The CDR3 has 13 residues. Trimming removed 4 bases from V and 2 bases from J; junction bases left unmatched: 1. Germline V lookup: CDR1 KGHDR, CDR2 SFDVKD. The CDR3 DNA reads TGTGCCACCAGTGAAGCGGGAACCTACGAGCAGTACTTC. This sequence encodes CATSEAGTYEQYF.

The chain couples TRBV5-1 to TRBJ2-5, with 9 nucleotides matching TRBD2. V dropped 4 bases and J dropped 5; count of bases not matched to a gene: 12. Germline V gene sequence: CDR1 SGHRS, CDR2 YFSETQ. This CDR3 comprises 16 residues. The CDR3 sequence is CASSVGRVAGDETQYF. CDR3 in DNA: TGCGCCAGCAGCGTTGGAAGGGTAGCGGGAGACGAGACCCAGTACTTC.

The V gene is TRBV9, the J gene TRBJ1-2; a weak D match, TRBD1 (6 bases). Per the germline V gene, CDR1 is SGDLS and CDR2 is YYNGEE. The CDR3 sequence is 15 residues long. V was trimmed by 3 bases and J by 1 base, leaving 13 bases between them. The CDR3 nucleotides read TGTGCCAGCAGCGCCTTTCACAGGGTTAACTATGGCTACACCTTC. Protein product: CASSAFHRVNYGYTF.

This chain links TRBV5-6 with TRBJ2-1, with TRBD2 as a possible D gene (6 bases). V gave up 4 bases and J gave up 0 bases, with 11 bases separating them. The CDR3 runs 15 residues. CDR1 and CDR2 from the germline V gene are SGHDT and YYEEEE. As DNA, the CDR3 is TGTGCCAGCAGCCCGGGAGTAAACTCCTACAATGAGCAGTTCTTC. Amino acid sequence: CASSPGVNSYNEQFF.

The J gene is TRBJ2-7, the V gene TRBV4-1; possible D gene TRBD2, 5 bases. V was trimmed by 4 bases and J by 2 bases, leaving 18 bases between them. The length of the CDR3 is 16 residues. Germline V lookup: CDR1 MGHRA, CDR2 YSYEKL. The CDR3, as DNA: TGCGCCAGCAGCCGACTTTTTACGGACTCGGCCTACGAGCAGTACTTC. Residues: CASSRLFTDSAYEQYF.

The rearrangement links TRBV7-9 to TRBJ1-3; tentatively, D is TRBD1 (5 bases). Germline CDR1 reads SEHNR; CDR2 reads FQNEAQ (reference sequence). The CDR3 extends over 17 amino acids. V lost 1 base and J lost 0, with 13 bases in between. The chain's CDR3 is CASSLGQGTGSGNTIYF. As DNA, the CDR3 is TGTGCCAGCAGCTTAGGTCAGGGAACGGGCTCTGGAAACACCATATATTTT.

This sequence joins TRBV7-9 and TRBJ2-3; 8 positions agree with TRBD2. Germline CDR1 SEHNR, CDR2 FQNEAQ (reference sequence). CDR3 size: 15 residues. V lost 5 bases to trimming and J lost 4 bases; unmatched junction nucleotides: 8. CDR3 sequence (DNA): TGTGCCAGCAGCAGTGGAGCGGGGGCCGCAGATACGCAGTATTTT. Amino acids: CASSSGAGAADTQYF. The full variable domain, completed using reference TRBV7-9 and TRBJ2-3, is DTGVSQNPRHKITKRGQNVTFRCDPISEHNRLYWYRQTLGQGPEFLTYFQNEAQLEKSRLLSDRFSAERPKGSFSTLEIQRTEQGDSAMYLCASSSGAGAADTQYFGPGTRLTVL.

This clone has a count of ten or more. The V call is TRBV9, the J call TRBJ1-3, with no clear D. Trimming removed 0 bases from V and 0 bases from J, with 7 bases in between. The CDR3 consists of 15 residues. The V gene's germline CDR1 is SGDLS and CDR2 YYNGEE. CDR3: CASSVVGSSGNTIYF. In nucleotides, the CDR3 is TGTGCCAGCAGCGTAGTCGGGTCCTCTGGAAACACCATATATTTT.

V is TRBV4-1 and J is TRBJ2-3, with 13 bases fitting TRBD2. The ends lost 4 bases at V and 5 bases at J; junction bases unmatched: 9. The CDR3 is 17 amino acids. Germline values: CDR1 MGHRA, CDR2 YSYEKL. The CDR3 DNA is TGCGCCAGCAGCCCGAGTGGACTAGCGGGGGTCGAAGATACGCAGTATTTT. Its translation: CASSPSGLAGVEDTQYF.

This sequence joins TRBV21-1 and TRBJ2-7; TRBD1 is the table's D call, not checked against the DNA. TRBV21-1 is a listed pseudogene. This CDR3 spans 14 amino acids. The CDR3 region is CASSKGRDSYEQYF. DNA of the CDR3: TGTGCCAGCAGCAAAGGGCGGGACAGCTACGAGCAGTACTTC.